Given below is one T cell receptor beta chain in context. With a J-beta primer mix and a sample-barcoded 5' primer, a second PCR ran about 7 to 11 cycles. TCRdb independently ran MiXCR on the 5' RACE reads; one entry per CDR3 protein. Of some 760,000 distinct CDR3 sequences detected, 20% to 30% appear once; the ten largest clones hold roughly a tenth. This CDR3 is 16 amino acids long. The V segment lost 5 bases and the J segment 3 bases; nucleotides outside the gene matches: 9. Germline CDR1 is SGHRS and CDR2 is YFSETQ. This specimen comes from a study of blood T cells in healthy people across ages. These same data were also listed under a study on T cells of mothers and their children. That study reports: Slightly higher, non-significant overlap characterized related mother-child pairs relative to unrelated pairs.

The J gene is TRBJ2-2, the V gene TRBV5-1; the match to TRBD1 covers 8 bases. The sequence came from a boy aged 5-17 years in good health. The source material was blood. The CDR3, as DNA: TGCGCCAGCAGTCCTCGGACAGGGATTGACACCGGGGAGCTGTTTTTT. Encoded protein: CASSPRTGIDTGELFF.